Shown below are 10 T cell receptor beta chains from a single sample sequenced in a study of blood T cell repertoires in COVID-19. Sequencing used immunoSEQ multiplex PCR; TCRdb keeps in-frame clones, though not all of them. The data contain 250,000 to 400,000 clones, over 75% of them singletons. Sequencing was carried out using PBMCs or T cells enriched from blood (not recorded which). The receptors were gathered from a woman aged 25 to 39 who had recovered from COVID-19.

This chain uses TRBV24-1 with TRBJ1-2, with TRBD1 as a possible D gene (6 bases). Per germline, CDR1 KGHDR and CDR2 SFDVKD. Trimming stripped 5 bases from V and 8 bases from J, with 11 bases between. The CDR3 spans 12 residues. The CDR3 DNA reads as TGTGCCACCAGTGGAGGGGGTGTGGGCTACACCTTC. It is translated as CATSGGGVGYTF.

V usage is TRBV28 and J usage is TRBJ1-5; D perhaps matches TRBD1 (6 bases). The CDR3 consists of 14 residues. V was shortened by 8 bases and J by 9 bases, with 20 bases between the two germline ends. Per germline, CDR1 MDHEN and CDR2 SYDVKM. CDR3: CASRPAGAGVPQHF. For the CDR3, the DNA is TGTGCCAGCCGACCCGCGGGGGCGGGGGTGCCCCAGCATTTT.

The chain is built from TRBV5-1 and TRBJ1-3; D unresolved. V was trimmed by 4 bases and J by 0 bases, leaving 11 bases between them. CDR1 is SGHRS, CDR2 YFSETQ, per germline. There are 15 residues in the CDR3. The CDR3 is CASSREKSSGNTIYF. CDR3 sequence (DNA): TGCGCCAGCAGCCGCGAAAAAAGCTCTGGAAACACCATATATTTT.

This clone was seen only a few times. This chain joins TRBV4-3 and TRBJ2-7; D is perhaps TRBD2 (5 bases). The CDR3 has 15 residues. Germline lookup yields CDR1 LGHNA and CDR2 YSLEER. Deletions cut 0 bases from V and 4 bases from J, with 13 bases between. This chain's CDR3 is CASSQDQTGSYEQYF. In DNA form, the CDR3 reads TGCGCCAGCAGCCAAGATCAAACTGGGAGTTACGAGCAGTACTTC.

V gene TRBV5-1 combines with J gene TRBJ1-1, with D tentatively TRBD1 (6 bases). This CDR3 contains 15 residues. V lost 4 bases and J 4 bases, leaving 17 bases between the germline ends. Germline V gene lookup returns CDR1 SGHRS and CDR2 YFSETQ. CDR3 in DNA: TGCGCCAGCAGCCCCCGAAGGGGAGGGGGCACTGAAGCTTTCTTT. Its translation is CASSPRRGGGTEAFF.

The rearrangement links TRBV30 to TRBJ2-3; TRBD1 agrees at 9 bases. Trimming cost V 2 bases and J 0 bases; bases outside gene matches: 3. The CDR3 runs to 15 residues. The V gene's germline CDR1 is GTSNPN and CDR2 SVGIG (reference sequence). The CDR3 DNA follows: TGTGCCTGGAGTCGGGACAGGGTGAGCACAGATACGCAGTATTTT. It specifies CAWSRDRVSTDTQYF.

The genes are TRBV28 and TRBJ2-7, with 7 bases fitting TRBD2. The CDR3 loop spans 11 amino acids. Trimming removed 4 bases from V and 7 bases from J; junction bases left unmatched: 1. Germline V gene data show CDR1 as MDHEN and CDR2 as SYDVKM. The CDR3 DNA is TGTGCCAGCAGTTACGGGAGGGAGCAGTACTTC. It yields the protein CASSYGREQYF. Variable domain in full (rest from reference TRBV28 and TRBJ2-7): DVKVTQSSRYLVKRTGEKVFLECVQDMDHENMFWYRQDPGLGLRLIYFSYDVKMKEKGDIPEGYSVSREKKERFSLILESASTNQTSMYLCASSYGREQYFGPGTRLTVT.

The CDR3: CASSRGDFEAFF. The DNA of the CDR3 is TGCGCCAGCAGCCGGGGGGACTTTGAAGCTTTCTTT. V gene TRBV4-1 combines with J gene TRBJ1-1; D possibly corresponds to TRBD1 (5 bases). Germline CDR1 is MGHRA and CDR2 is YSYEKL. The CDR3 runs 12 residues. V gave up 4 bases and J gave up 7 bases, with 10 bases separating them.

The J gene is TRBJ2-7, the V gene TRBV5-8; no firm D call. The length of the CDR3 is 13 residues. Germline CDR1 is SGHTS and CDR2 is YDEGEE. V shed 1 base and J shed 2 bases, with 7 bases lying between them. DNA of the CDR3: TGTGCCAGCAGCTTGTCAGGCACCTACGAGCAGTACTTC. This translates into CASSLSGTYEQYF. The full variable domain, its missing parts supplied by reference TRBV5-8 and TRBJ2-7, is EAGVTQSPTHLIKTRGQQATLRCSPISGHTSVYWYQQALGLGLQFLLWYDEGEERNRGNFPPRFSGRQFPNYSSELNVNALELEDSALYLCASSLSGTYEQYFGPGTRLTVT.

This clone has a single count. The chain is built from TRBV5-1 and TRBJ1-1, with TRBD1 matching 8 bases. Trimming cost V 3 bases and J 4 bases; bases outside gene matches: 8. This CDR3 contains 15 residues. Per the germline V gene, CDR1 is SGHRS and CDR2 is YFSETQ. This CDR3 is CASSWTGRVGTEAFF. CDR3 DNA: TGCGCCAGCAGCTGGACAGGGAGGGTTGGCACTGAAGCTTTCTTT.